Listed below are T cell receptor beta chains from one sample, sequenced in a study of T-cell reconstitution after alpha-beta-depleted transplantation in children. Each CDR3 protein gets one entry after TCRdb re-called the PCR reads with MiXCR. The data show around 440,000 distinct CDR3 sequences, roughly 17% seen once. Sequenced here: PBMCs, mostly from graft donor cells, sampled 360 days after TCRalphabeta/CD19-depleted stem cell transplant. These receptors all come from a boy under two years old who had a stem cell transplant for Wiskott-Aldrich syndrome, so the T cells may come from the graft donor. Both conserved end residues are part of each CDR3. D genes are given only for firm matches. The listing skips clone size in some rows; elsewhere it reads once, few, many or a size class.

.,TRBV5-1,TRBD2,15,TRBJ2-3,CASSLPLAGADTQYF,TGCGCCAGCAGCTTGCCTCTAGCGGGAGCAGATACGCAGTATTTT
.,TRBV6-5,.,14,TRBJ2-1,CASSYSVLVSEQFF,TGTGCCAGCAGTTACTCGGTCCTTGTCAGTGAGCAGTTCTTC
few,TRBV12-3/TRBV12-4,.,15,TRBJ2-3,CASSWDNRATDTQYF,TGTGCCAGCAGTTGGGACAACCGGGCCACAGATACGCAGTATTTT
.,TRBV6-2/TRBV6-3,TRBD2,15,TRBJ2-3,CASRAVSGRTYTQYF,TGTGCCAGCAGAGCAGTCAGCGGGAGGACATATACGCAGTATTTT
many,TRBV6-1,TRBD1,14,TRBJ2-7,CASSTGQGPYEQYF,TGTGCCAGCAGTACAGGACAGGGACCCTACGAGCAGTACTTC
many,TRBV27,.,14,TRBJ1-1,CASSLIGMNTEAFF,TGTGCCAGCAGTTTGATAGGGATGAACACTGAAGCTTTCTTT
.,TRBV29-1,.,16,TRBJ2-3,CSVPPLGRGNTDTQYF,TGCAGCGTTCCCCCCTTGGGCAGGGGAAACACAGATACGCAGTATTTT
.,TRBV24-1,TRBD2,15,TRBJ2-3,CATSDKLAATDTQYF,TGTGCCACCAGTGACAAACTAGCGGCCACAGATACGCAGTATTTT
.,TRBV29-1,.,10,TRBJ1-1,CSVGQYEAFF,TGCAGCGTCGGGCAGTATGAAGCTTTCTTT
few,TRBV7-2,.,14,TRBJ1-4,CASSWGYGNEKLFF,TGTGCCAGCTCATGGGGGTACGGTAATGAAAAACTGTTTTTT
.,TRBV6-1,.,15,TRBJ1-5,CASSEAGDPSRPQHF,TGTGCCAGCAGTGAAGCCGGGGACCCTTCTAGACCCCAGCATTTT
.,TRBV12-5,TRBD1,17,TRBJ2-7,CASGLALTRDSSYEQYF,TGTGCTAGTGGTTTGGCCTTAACCCGGGACAGCAGCTACGAGCAGTACTTC
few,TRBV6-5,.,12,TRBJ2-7,CASRGDHFEQYF,TGTGCCAGCAGGGGGGACCACTTCGAGCAGTACTTC
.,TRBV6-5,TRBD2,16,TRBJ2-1,CASSYRGERGNNEQFF,TGTGCCAGCAGTTACCGGGGGGAGCGGGGGAACAATGAGCAGTTCTTC
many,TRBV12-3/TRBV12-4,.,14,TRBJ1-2,CASNPSGGGYGYTF,TGTGCCAGCAATCCCTCCGGAGGGGGCTATGGCTACACCTTC
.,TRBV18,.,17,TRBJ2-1,CASSPLRGGGGSNEQFF,TGTGCCAGCTCACCTTTAAGAGGCGGGGGCGGGTCGAATGAGCAGTTCTTC
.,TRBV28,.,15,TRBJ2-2,CASSLLGGGTGELFF,TGTGCCAGCAGTTTATTGGGCGGCGGGACCGGGGAGCTGTTTTTT
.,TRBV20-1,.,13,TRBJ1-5,CSAAVQENQPQHF,TGCAGTGCTGCTGTCCAGGAAAATCAGCCCCAGCATTTT
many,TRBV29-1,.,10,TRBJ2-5,CSVGQETQYF,TGCAGCGTGGGCCAAGAGACCCAGTACTTC
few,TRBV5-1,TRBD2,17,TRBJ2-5,CASSLPGQGLAGETQYF,TGCGCCAGCAGCTTACCGGGACAGGGACTAGCGGGAGAGACCCAGTACTTC
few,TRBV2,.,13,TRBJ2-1,CASLPGIYNEQFF,TGTGCCAGCCTACCGGGCATTTACAATGAGCAGTTCTTC
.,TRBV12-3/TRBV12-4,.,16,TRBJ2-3,CASSFPRTTVQVTQYF,TGTGCCAGCAGTTTCCCAAGGACTACCGTCCAGGTTACGCAGTATTTT
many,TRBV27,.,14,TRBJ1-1,CASSFWGGNTEAFF,TGTGCCAGCAGTTTTTGGGGTGGGAACACTGAAGCTTTCTTT
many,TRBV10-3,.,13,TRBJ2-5,CAVRTETQETQYF,TGTGCCGTTAGGACAGAGACCCAAGAGACCCAGTACTTC
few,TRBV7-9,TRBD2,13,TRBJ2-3,CASSLGEGNTQYF,TGTGCCAGCAGCTTAGGGGAGGGGAATACGCAGTATTTT
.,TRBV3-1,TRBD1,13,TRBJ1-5,CASSLDRGQPQHF,TGTGCCAGCAGCTTAGACAGGGGCCAGCCCCAGCATTTT
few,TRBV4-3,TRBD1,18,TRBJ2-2,CASSQDGSRTGNTGELFF,TGCGCCAGCAGCCAAGACGGGTCCAGGACAGGGAACACCGGGGAGCTGTTTTTT
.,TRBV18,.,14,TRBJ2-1,CASSPFLMGNEQFF,TGTGCCAGCTCACCATTCCTCATGGGAAATGAGCAGTTCTTC
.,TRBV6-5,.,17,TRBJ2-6,CASSYSRPTSGANVLTF,TGTGCCAGCAGTTACTCGCGACCGACCTCTGGGGCCAACGTCCTGACTTTC
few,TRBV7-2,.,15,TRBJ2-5,CASSFFRRGQETQYF,TGTGCCAGCAGCTTTTTCCGTAGGGGGCAAGAGACCCAGTACTTC
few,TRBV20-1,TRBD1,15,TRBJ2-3,CSARDPGQTTDTQYF,TGCAGTGCTAGAGATCCGGGACAGACCACAGATACGCAGTATTTT
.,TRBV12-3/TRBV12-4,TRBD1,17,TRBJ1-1,CASSLALTGTGAPEAFF,TGTGCCAGCAGTTTAGCGCTAACGGGGACAGGGGCGCCTGAAGCTTTCTTT
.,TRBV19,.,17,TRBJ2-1,CASSIFGGTALYNEQFF,TGTGCCAGTAGTATATTTGGGGGAACGGCCCTTTACAATGAGCAGTTCTTC
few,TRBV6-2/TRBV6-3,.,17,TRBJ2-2,CASSPHRVSSNTGELFF,TGTGCCAGCAGCCCCCACAGGGTGAGCTCGAACACCGGGGAGCTGTTTTTT
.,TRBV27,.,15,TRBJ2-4,CASSFYGRSKNIQYF,TGTGCCAGCAGTTTCTATGGCCGCAGCAAAAACATTCAGTACTTC
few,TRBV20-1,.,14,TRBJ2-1,CSARGPVWGNEQFF,TGCAGTGCTAGAGGACCTGTATGGGGCAATGAGCAGTTCTTC
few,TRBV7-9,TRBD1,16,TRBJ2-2,CASSKKTGVSTGELFF,TGTGCCAGCAGCAAAAAGACAGGGGTGTCCACCGGGGAGCTGTTTTTT
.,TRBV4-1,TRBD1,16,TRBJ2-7,CASSRGTGPSSYEQYF,TGCGCCAGCAGCCGAGGGACAGGGCCGAGCTCCTACGAGCAGTACTTC
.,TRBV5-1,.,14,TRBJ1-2,CASSGTGTEKGYTF,TGCGCCAGCAGCGGGACCGGGACGGAAAAAGGCTACACCTTC
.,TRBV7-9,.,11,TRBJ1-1,CASSVITEAFF,TGTGCCAGCTCGGTCATCACTGAAGCTTTCTTT
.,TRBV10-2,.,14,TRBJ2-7,CASSLAGEGHEQYF,TGCGCCAGCAGCCTAGCAGGGGAGGGCCACGAGCAGTACTTC
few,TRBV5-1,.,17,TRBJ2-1,CASSKSWRNGPYNEQFF,TGCGCCAGCAGCAAGAGTTGGCGAAACGGGCCCTACAATGAGCAGTTCTTC
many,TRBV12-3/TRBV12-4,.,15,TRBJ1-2,CASSREQVANYGYTF,TGTGCCAGCAGCAGGGAACAGGTCGCTAACTATGGCTACACCTTC
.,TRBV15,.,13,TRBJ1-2,CATSRDSGGGYTF,TGTGCCACCAGCAGAGATTCTGGGGGTGGCTACACCTTC
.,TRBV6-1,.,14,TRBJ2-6,CASSGGDGANVLTF,TGTGCCAGCAGTGGGGGGGATGGGGCCAACGTCCTGACTTTC
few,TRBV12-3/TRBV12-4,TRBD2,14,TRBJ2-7,CASSLFSGAYEQYF,TGTGCCAGCAGTTTGTTTAGCGGGGCTTACGAGCAGTACTTC
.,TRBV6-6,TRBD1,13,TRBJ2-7,CASSTGQLYEQYF,TGTGCCAGCAGTACGGGACAGCTCTACGAGCAGTACTTC
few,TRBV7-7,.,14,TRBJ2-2,CASGGSGNTGELFF,TGTGCCAGCGGCGGGTCCGGGAACACCGGGGAGCTGTTTTTT
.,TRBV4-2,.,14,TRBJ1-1,CASSQTRVNTEAFF,TGTGCCAGCAGCCAAACGAGGGTGAACACTGAAGCTTTCTTT
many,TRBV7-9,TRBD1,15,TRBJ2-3,CASSLWDRLTDTQYF,TGTGCCAGCAGCCTATGGGACAGGCTCACAGATACGCAGTATTTT
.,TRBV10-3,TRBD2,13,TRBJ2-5,CATGLAGAETQYF,TGTGCCACGGGACTAGCGGGAGCAGAGACCCAGTACTTC
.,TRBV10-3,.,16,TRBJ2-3,CAISESNRSSTDTQYF,TGTGCCATCAGTGAGTCCAACAGGTCTAGCACAGATACGCAGTATTTT
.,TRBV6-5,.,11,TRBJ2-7,CASGDNYEQYF,TGTGCCAGCGGGGACAACTACGAGCAGTACTTC
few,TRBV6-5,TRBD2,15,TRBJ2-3,CASSYSTSGRDTQYF,TGTGCCAGCAGTTACTCGACTAGCGGGAGAGATACGCAGTATTTT
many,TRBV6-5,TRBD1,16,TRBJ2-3,CASSYLGQGSTDTQYF,TGTGCCAGCAGTTATCTGGGACAGGGGAGCACAGATACGCAGTATTTT